These 30 T cell receptor beta chains share one sample of origin, sequenced in a study of human T cells and chemical hapten exposure. TCRdb used MiXCR to reprocess the RACE reads, holding one entry per CDR3 protein. Among some 200,000 distinct CDR3 sequences, 25% to 30% were seen once, and the ten largest hold just under 3%. Time point reported: pre-sensitization, week 0. Sample treatment: therapeutic diphenylcyclopropenone sensitization with weekly scalp DPC. The specimen comprised whole blood, sampled in connection with sensitization to the hapten diphenylcyclopropenone (DPC). The receptors originated from a woman aged 25 to 39 with alopecia areata. Some clones in this sample may be carry-over from other donors' samples.

The rearrangement joins TRBV2 to TRBJ2-2; no firm D call. V lost 2 bases and J lost 3, with 10 bases in between. Per germline, CDR1 SNHLY and CDR2 FYNNEI. The CDR3 contains 15 residues. As DNA, the CDR3 is TGTGCCAGCAGTGAATGGGTAGCCGACACCGGGGAGCTGTTTTTT. Its protein product is CASSEWVADTGELFF.

The V gene is TRBV10-3, the J gene TRBJ1-1, with 7 bases fitting TRBD1. CDR1 and CDR2 from the germline V gene are ENHRY and SYGVKD. The CDR3 spans 16 residues. V shed 2 bases and J 4 bases; nucleotides not matched to a gene: 10. CDR3 in amino acids: CAISEIQGNGGTEAFF. The CDR3 DNA follows: TGTGCCATCAGTGAGATACAGGGGAATGGTGGCACTGAAGCTTTCTTT.

The CDR3 sequence is CASGLDPGTGANVLTF. The DNA of the CDR3 is TGTGCTAGTGGTTTGGACCCGGGTACTGGGGCCAACGTCCTGACTTTC. The chain uses TRBV12-5 and TRBJ2-6; D unclear. V lost 1 base and J lost 2, with 9 bases in between. Germline CDR1 LGHNT, CDR2 FRNRAP. The CDR3 runs 16 residues.

V gene TRBV3-1 combines with J gene TRBJ1-5; no firm D call. V lost 1 base and J lost 4, with 8 bases in between. Germline lookup yields CDR1 LGHDT and CDR2 YNNKEL (reference sequence). This CDR3 contains 14 residues. The DNA for the CDR3 is TGTGCCAGCAGCCAAGGCAGTCAGAATCAGCCCCAGCATTTT. It codes for CASSQGSQNQPQHF.

The rearrangement links TRBV29-1 to TRBJ1-5, with D possibly TRBD1 on 6 matching bases. The CDR3 is made up of 15 amino acids. Trimming left V 5 bases short and J 2 bases short, with 16 bases between. Germline-derived CDR1 and CDR2 are SQVTM and ANQGSEA. CDR3 DNA: TGCAGCGTTTCACAGGGAGGTGAAGGCAATCAGCCCCAGCATTTT. Translated, it gives CSVSQGGEGNQPQHF.

This chain uses TRBV2 with TRBJ2-3; D gene uncertain. The CDR3 sequence is 12 residues long. Germline CDR1 is SNHLY and CDR2 is FYNNEI. V shed 7 bases and J shed 2 bases, with 7 bases lying between them. The CDR3 DNA reads as TGTGCCAGCACGCAGGACACAGATACGCAGTATTTT. Protein sequence: CASTQDTDTQYF.

This clonotype was recorded a few times. The gene calls are TRBV28 and TRBJ2-1; D unresolved. Germline CDR1 and CDR2: MDHEN and SYDVKM. This CDR3 has 13 residues. V gave up 2 bases and J gave up 5 bases, with 7 bases separating them. Here the CDR3 reads CASSLGKDNEQFF. The CDR3, as DNA: TGTGCCAGCAGTTTAGGGAAGGACAATGAGCAGTTCTTC.

V gene TRBV29-1 combines with J gene TRBJ2-4; 7 positions agree with TRBD2. Per the germline V gene, CDR1 is SQVTM and CDR2 is ANQGSEA. This CDR3 comprises 15 residues. The ends lost 1 base at V and 3 bases at J; junction bases unmatched: 6. The CDR3 reads CSVEGGGFGKNIQYF. Here the CDR3 DNA reads TGCAGCGTTGAAGGCGGGGGATTTGGCAAAAACATTCAGTACTTC.

This clonotype was seen at least ten times. For the CDR3, the DNA is TGTGCCAGCAGCTGGGACGGATATAGCAATCAGCCCCAGCATTTT. Translation: CASSWDGYSNQPQHF. This chain uses TRBV6-2 or TRBV6-3 with TRBJ1-5, with D possibly matching TRBD1 (5 bases). This CDR3 contains 15 residues. Trimming shortened V by 6 bases and J by 0 bases, and 12 bases separated the two germline ends. Germline V gives CDR1 MNHEY, CDR2 SVGEGT.

This chain links TRBV29-1 with TRBJ2-3; tentatively, D is TRBD1 (6 bases). V was shortened by 4 bases and J by 3 bases, with 8 bases between the two germline ends. The CDR3 is 12 amino acids. Germline assignment: CDR1 SQVTM and CDR2 ANQGSEA. Here the CDR3 DNA reads TGCAGCGTTGTAGGACAGACAGATACGCAGTATTTT. Encoded protein: CSVVGQTDTQYF.

This clonotype came up once. The V call is TRBV4-2, the J call TRBJ2-3; D gene unclear. The CDR3 is made up of 14 amino acids. Germline V CDR1 and CDR2: LGHNA, YNFKEQ. V lost 1 base to trimming and J lost 4 bases, with 9 bases between them. The CDR3, as DNA: TGTGCCAGCAGCCAAGCCGTCAGACCAGATACGCAGTATTTT. Amino acid sequence: CASSQAVRPDTQYF.

This clonotype was seen a few times. The chain employs TRBV27 and TRBJ1-6; D not resolved. The V gene's germline CDR1 is MNHEY and CDR2 SMNVEV (reference sequence). V dropped 6 bases and J dropped 10 bases, with 19 bases sitting between them. The length of the CDR3 is 15 residues. The CDR3 loop is CASSPASNGRSPLHF. The CDR3 DNA reads TGTGCCAGCAGCCCTGCCTCGAACGGGAGGTCACCCCTCCACTTT.

This clonotype came up a few times. J is TRBJ1-5 and V is TRBV28; weak D call: TRBD1 (6 bases). Germline V lookup: CDR1 MDHEN, CDR2 SYDVKM. The ends were cut back, 6 bases at V and 3 bases at J, with 15 bases in the middle. The CDR3 loop spans 15 amino acids. The chain's CDR3 is CASSGRQGNNQPQHF. CDR3 nucleotides: TGTGCCAGCAGCGGACGGCAGGGGAACAATCAGCCCCAGCATTTT.

This clonotype was detected only a few times. The CDR3 is CASSLGLRPQHF. The CDR3 region has the DNA TGTGCCAGCAGCCTAGGGTTACGGCCCCAGCATTTT. The chain links TRBV28 to TRBJ1-5; D gene uncertain. Trimming stripped 6 bases from V and 9 bases from J, with 12 bases between. CDR3 length: 12 residues. The germline gives CDR1 MDHEN, CDR2 SYDVKM.

This clonotype was counted between two and nine times. The chain is built from TRBV12-3 or TRBV12-4 and TRBJ1-1; 8 nucleotides line up with TRBD1. V dropped 10 bases and J dropped 4; count of bases not matched to a gene: 8. CDR3 length: 13 residues. The CDR3 sequence: CATKDRVGTEAFF. The CDR3 DNA reads TGTGCCACAAAGGACAGGGTGGGCACTGAAGCTTTCTTT.

The V call is TRBV6-1, the J call TRBJ1-5; D is undetermined. Trimming removed 1 base from V and 6 bases from J, with 4 bases in between. Germline V CDR1 and CDR2: MNHNS, SASEGT. The CDR3 length is 12 residues. CDR3: CASSEGGQPQHF. In DNA, the CDR3 is TGTGCCAGCAGTGAAGGTGGTCAGCCCCAGCATTTT.

The chain has TRBV27 and TRBJ2-1; tentative D call: TRBD1 (5 bases). The V gene's germline CDR1 is MNHEY and CDR2 SMNVEV (reference sequence). The CDR3 spans 15 residues. The V end lost 6 bases, the J end lost 3 bases, and 15 bases lay between the germline ends. This CDR3 is CASSPGILIYNEQFF. CDR3 sequence (DNA): TGTGCCAGCAGCCCAGGGATCCTTATCTACAATGAGCAGTTCTTC.

J is TRBJ1-2 and V is TRBV4-3, with TRBD1 as a possible D gene (6 bases). This CDR3 has 15 residues. The germline V and J ends were trimmed by 4 bases and 4 bases, with 16 bases remaining between them. The V gene's germline CDR1 is LGHNA and CDR2 YSLEER. The CDR3 is CASSPAGDPSYGYTF. In DNA, the CDR3 is TGCGCCAGCAGCCCGGCAGGGGACCCGTCCTATGGCTACACCTTC.

This chain uses TRBV29-1 with TRBJ2-2, with D hard to call. The CDR3 contains 13 residues. V lost 5 bases, J lost 3 bases, and 10 bases lay in between. Germline CDR1 SQVTM, CDR2 ANQGSEA. CDR3 nucleotide sequence: TGCAGCGTTTCTGAGCAGTACACCGGGGAGCTGTTTTTT. Amino acid sequence: CSVSEQYTGELFF.

The chain couples TRBV29-1 to TRBJ2-5, with a weak D call TRBD1 (6 bases). Germline V gene sequence: CDR1 SQVTM, CDR2 ANQGSEA. V shed 6 bases and J shed 5 bases, with 13 bases lying between them. The CDR3 consists of 12 residues. The CDR3 DNA reads TGCAGCGTACAGGGAATGGGTGAGACCCAGTACTTC. Translated: CSVQGMGETQYF. Full variable domain (rest looked up from reference TRBV29-1 and TRBJ2-5): SAVISQKPSRDICQRGTSLTIQCQVDSQVTMMFWYRQQPGQSLTLIATANQGSEATYESGFVIDKFPISRPNLTFSTLTVSNMSPEDSSIYLCSVQGMGETQYFGPGTRLLVL.

This clonotype has only a few counts. The CDR3 here is CSATRAGTLNTEAFF. CDR3 DNA sequence: TGCAGTGCCACAAGGGCTGGGACCCTAAACACTGAAGCTTTCTTT. The gene calls are TRBV20-1 and TRBJ1-1; perhaps TRBD1 as D (5 bases). Trimming shortened V by 6 bases and J by 2 bases, and 19 bases separated the two germline ends. CDR1 is DFQATT, CDR2 SNEGSKA, per germline (reference sequence). The CDR3 is 15 amino acids.

This clonotype has more than one count but fewer than ten. The chain combines TRBV7-2 with TRBJ1-2; perhaps TRBD1 as D (5 bases). The CDR3 extends over 13 amino acids. CDR1 and CDR2 (germline): SGHTA, FQGNSA. V lost 1 base to trimming and J lost 4 bases, with 7 bases between them. The CDR3 spells CTSSLGQTYGYTF. The CDR3 DNA sequence: TGTACCAGCAGCTTAGGACAGACCTATGGCTACACCTTC. Based on the CDR3 plus reference TRBV7-2 and TRBJ1-2, the full variable domain is GAGVSQSPSNKVTEKGKDVELRCDPISGHTALYWYRQSLGQGLEFLIYFQGNSAPDKSGLPSDRFSAERTGGSVSTLTIQRTQQEDSAVYLCTSSLGQTYGYTFGSGTRLTVV.

This chain joins TRBV6-1 and TRBJ1-2; D is undetermined. CDR1 MNHNS and CDR2 SASEGT come from the germline V gene. With 4 bases removed from V and 8 bases from J, the gap between germline ends came to 8 bases. The CDR3 contains 11 residues. For the CDR3, the DNA is TGTGCCAGCAGTGCACCGTTGGGCTACACCTTC. It yields the protein CASSAPLGYTF.

The J gene is TRBJ1-2, the V gene TRBV4-3, with 8 nucleotides matching TRBD1. Unmatched junction bases numbered 15, after V lost 1 base and J lost 8 bases. Germline CDR1 is LGHNA and CDR2 is YSLEER. CDR3 length equals 17 residues. DNA of the CDR3: TGCGCCAGCAGCCAAGGAACCGGGACAGGCTCCAAACGGGGCTACACCTTC. Amino acid sequence: CASSQGTGTGSKRGYTF.

This clonotype was detected only a few times. The J gene is TRBJ1-1, the V gene TRBV20-1; D gene unclear. This CDR3 has 14 residues. The V gene's germline CDR1 is DFQATT and CDR2 SNEGSKA (reference sequence). Between the trimmed V and J ends, which lost 0 bases and 5 bases, there was a span of 13 bases. For the CDR3, the DNA is TGCAGTGCTAGAGATGGGAGGGAGAGGACTGAAGCTTTCTTT. Residues: CSARDGRERTEAFF.

This clonotype was seen more than once but under ten times. The J gene is TRBJ1-5, the V gene TRBV18, with a tentative D call TRBD1 (5 bases). V lost 3 bases, J lost 2 bases, and 11 bases lay in between. This CDR3 comprises 15 residues. Germline lookup yields CDR1 KGHSH and CDR2 LQKENI. The CDR3: CASSPARDGNQPQHF. The CDR3 DNA reads TGTGCCAGCTCACCGGCCAGGGACGGCAATCAGCCCCAGCATTTT.

This clonotype appeared a few times. The chain links TRBV29-1 to TRBJ2-2; 9 bases are shared with TRBD2. The CDR3 length is 13 residues. J gave up 7 bases and V 6 bases, and 6 bases lay outside the gene matches. CDR1 and CDR2 (germline): SQVTM, ANQGSEA. The CDR3 loop reads CSVGTSFFGELFF. The CDR3 coding sequence is TGCAGCGTGGGGACTAGCTTCTTCGGGGAGCTGTTTTTT.

The chain is built from TRBV6-2 or TRBV6-3 and TRBJ1-1; D is possibly TRBD1 (5 bases). Trimming took off 6 bases at V and 7 bases at J, with 12 bases between the two ends. CDR3 length: 12 residues. Germline assignment: CDR1 MNHEY and CDR2 SVGEGT. The CDR3 is CASSTRGGEAFF. Written as DNA, the CDR3 is TGTGCCAGCAGCACCCGCGGGGGTGAAGCTTTCTTT.

This clonotype was seen ten or more times. The chain recombines TRBV11-1 with TRBJ1-2; possibly TRBD1 for D (5 bases). V was trimmed by 4 bases and J by 4 bases, leaving 13 bases between them. Germline V gives CDR1 SGHAT, CDR2 FQDESV (reference sequence). The CDR3 is 14 residues long. The CDR3 protein is CASSSETAPYGYTF. The DNA for the CDR3 is TGTGCCAGCAGCTCGGAGACAGCCCCCTATGGCTACACCTTC.

The V gene is TRBV5-1, the J gene TRBJ2-3; D is perhaps TRBD1 or TRBD2 (5 bases each). The V gene's germline CDR1 is SGHRS and CDR2 YFSETQ. CDR3 length: 15 residues. Trimming took 0 bases from V and 1 from J, leaving 9 bases between them. CDR3 coding DNA: TGCGCCAGCAGCTTGGGGGACGTTGGCACAGATACGCAGTATTTT. Amino acid sequence: CASSLGDVGTDTQYF.